Sequencing of this TCR beta chain was carried out in a study of T cell responses to AZD1222 COVID-19 vaccine. Overall study findings and caveats: Baseline serology detected seropositivity in only five to seven AZD1222 recipients. Per reports, nearly half of all spike-specific TCRs target regions that are unmutated in variants.

TCRdb's copy holds only in-frame clones and misses some; the assay was immunoSEQ multiplex PCR. The sample has 150,000 or so clones; about nine tenths are singletons. In the case of this clone: The antigen is undetermined.

V dropped 5 bases and J dropped 0 bases, with 7 bases sitting between them. CDR1 is SGHTA, CDR2 FQGNSA, per germline. This CDR3 has 13 amino acids. The chain joins TRBV7-2 to TRBJ1-2, with a tentative D call TRBD1 (5 bases). The sample consisted of peripheral blood, taken on day 0 of AZD1222 vaccination. This receptor was taken from an adult in good health. CDR3 sequence reads: CASSPQANYGYTF. The CDR3 nucleotides are TGTGCCAGCAGCCCACAGGCTAACTATGGCTACACCTTC.